What follows are 32 T cell receptor beta chains derived from one specimen sequenced in a study of blood T cells in healthy people across ages. Next came a second PCR, run for about 6 to 12 cycles, which used a sample-barcoded 5' primer along with a J-beta primer mix. TCRdb analysed the 5' RACE reads with MiXCR anew, one entry per CDR3 protein. The sample shows just over 1 million distinct CDR3 sequences, 40% to 45% of them seen only once. Sequencing was carried out using blood. Receptors were obtained from a woman in her sixties in good health.

In the case of this clonotype: A much larger clone lies one base from this, so it may be a read error. The CDR3 is CSVAGDRAVANEQYF. The CDR3 DNA reads TGCAGCGTCGCGGGTGACAGGGCGGTAGCCAATGAGCAGTACTTC. The chain couples TRBV29-1 to TRBJ2-5; 7 positions match TRBD1. Per germline, CDR1 SQVTM and CDR2 ANQGSEA. Trimming cost V 6 bases and J 11 bases; bases outside gene matches: 21. The CDR3 covers 15 residues.

This clonotype has just a few counts. This chain connects TRBV7-9 to TRBJ1-6; the D gene is possibly TRBD1 (5 bases). The V and J ends lost 0 bases and 10 bases respectively, with 10 bases between them. In germline, CDR1 is SEHNR, CDR2 FQNEAQ (reference sequence). This CDR3 comprises 14 residues. The CDR3 nucleotides read TGTGCCAGCAGCTTAGCAGGGGTTGGATCACCCCTCCACTTT. Its protein is CASSLAGVGSPLHF.

The rearrangement links TRBV29-1 to TRBJ2-5; a weak D match, TRBD1 (5 bases). This CDR3 is 12 amino acids long. Trimming stripped 5 bases from V and 2 bases from J, with 9 bases between. The V gene's germline CDR1 is SQVTM and CDR2 ANQGSEA. In nucleotides, the CDR3 is TGCAGCGTTCGGACATGGCAAGAGACCCAGTACTTC. Residues: CSVRTWQETQYF.

This sequence joins TRBV15 and TRBJ1-1; 7 positions agree with TRBD1. Germline values: CDR1 LNHNV, CDR2 YYDKDF (reference sequence). J was trimmed by 4 bases and V by 8 bases; bases with no gene match: 10. The CDR3 is 14 residues long. CDR3 loop: CATGPGQWATEAFF. The CDR3, as DNA: TGTGCCACCGGCCCGGGACAGTGGGCCACTGAAGCTTTCTTT.

About this clonotype: With a much larger clone just one base away, this may be a read error. This sequence joins TRBV6-5 and TRBJ2-3; D remains unclear. The V and J ends lost 6 bases and 0 bases respectively, with 4 bases between them. The CDR3 loop spans 12 amino acids. Germline V CDR1 and CDR2: MNHEY, SVGAGI. The CDR3 DNA sequence: TGTGCCAGCAGGTCTAGCACAGATACGCAGTATTTT. Its protein is CASRSSTDTQYF.

The CDR3 loop reads CASSTGTGGTEKLFF. The CDR3 DNA sequence: TGTGCCAGCAGCACGGGGACAGGGGGGACTGAAAAACTGTTTTTT. V and J are TRBV5-4 and TRBJ1-4, with 11 bases aligning to TRBD1. The CDR3 is 15 amino acids. J lost 7 bases, V lost 4 bases, and 6 bases had no gene match. Germline CDR1 reads SGHNT; CDR2 reads YYREEE (reference sequence).

This clonotype was recorded a few times. J is TRBJ2-7 and V is TRBV18; a possible D gene is TRBD1 (6 bases). Between the trimmed V and J ends, which lost 2 bases and 3 bases, there was a span of 14 bases. The CDR3 has 15 amino acids. From germline, CDR1 is KGHSH and CDR2 LQKENI. In DNA, the CDR3 is TGTGCCAGCTCACCAACCGGACAGATTTTCTACGAGCAGTACTTC. It specifies CASSPTGQIFYEQYF. Based on the CDR3 plus reference TRBV18 and TRBJ2-7, the full variable domain is NAGVMQNPRHLVRRRGQEARLRCSPMKGHSHVYWYRQLPEEGLKFMVYLQKENIIDESGMPKERFSAEFPKEGPSILRIQQVVRGDSAAYFCASSPTGQIFYEQYFGPGTRLTVT.

As concerns this clonotype: Germline and junction disagree at one end, which may indicate a read error. The rearrangement links TRBV2 to TRBJ2-1; weak D call: TRBD2 (5 bases). The CDR3 contains 17 residues. Germline CDR1 SNHLY, CDR2 FYNNEI. The CDR3 here is CASSDSGRVYGYNGQFF. The DNA for the CDR3 is TGTGCCAGCAGTGACTCGGGGAGAGTTTATGGGTACAATGGGCAGTTCTTC.

This clonotype was counted between two and nine times. This rearrangement joins TRBV27 to TRBJ2-1; D assignment may be TRBD1 or TRBD2 (5 bases each). CDR1 and CDR2 (germline): MNHEY, SMNVEV (reference sequence). Trimming stripped 4 bases from V and 5 bases from J, with 15 bases between. The CDR3 is 15 residues long. The CDR3 is CASSYHPGPNNEQFF. For the CDR3, the DNA is TGTGCCAGCAGTTACCACCCGGGGCCCAACAATGAGCAGTTCTTC.

This clonotype was picked up a small number of times. The chain links TRBV12-3 or TRBV12-4 to TRBJ1-2; 11 nucleotides align to TRBD1. V trimming: 7 bases; J trimming: 7 bases; junction bases outside the gene matches: 5. The CDR3 length is 13 residues. CDR3 bases: TGTGCCAGCAAGGGACAGGGGGGTGGTGGCTACACCTTC. This gives the protein CASKGQGGGGYTF.

This clonotype was detected many times. V is TRBV5-1 and J is TRBJ2-3, with D unclear. This CDR3 is 13 amino acids long. The V end lost 4 bases, the J end lost 6 bases, and 12 bases lay between the germline ends. Germline V lookup: CDR1 SGHRS, CDR2 YFSETQ. In DNA form, the CDR3 reads TGCGCCAGCAGCCCTAACCGGGCGGATACGCAGTATTTT. It yields the protein CASSPNRADTQYF.

The chain joins TRBV20-1 to TRBJ1-5; 7 bases match TRBD1. The CDR3 runs to 13 residues. Trimming cost V 5 bases and J 8 bases; bases outside gene matches: 9. Germline lookup yields CDR1 DFQATT and CDR2 SNEGSKA (reference sequence). Here the CDR3 reads CSALPGQQEPQHF. CDR3 nucleotide sequence: TGCAGTGCTTTGCCGGGACAGCAAGAGCCCCAGCATTTT.

This chain uses TRBV6-1 with TRBJ2-7; no reliable D call. V gave up 7 bases and J gave up 5 bases, with 18 bases separating them. The CDR3 spans 14 residues. Germline V gives CDR1 MNHNS, CDR2 SASEGT. DNA of the CDR3: TGTGCCAGCACTCGGTGGCGAGTGGAACACGAGCAGTACTTC. Translation: CASTRWRVEHEQYF.

This clonotype turned up a few times. The chain couples TRBV5-6 to TRBJ2-7; TRBD1 or TRBD2 may be the D gene (5 bases each). The J call may be faulty, since TRBJ2-5 better matches the DNA end. The CDR3 loop spans 16 amino acids. The germline CDR1 and CDR2 sequences are SGHDT and YYEEEE. CDR3 sequence reads: CASSLGGFGRRKTQYF. The CDR3 nucleotides read TGTGCCAGCAGCTTGGGGGGGTTTGGGAGAAGGAAGACCCAGTACTTC.

The chain links TRBV15 to TRBJ1-5; a weak D match, TRBD1 (6 bases). CDR3 length: 16 amino acids. Looked up from germline, CDR1 is LNHNV and CDR2 is YYDKDF (reference sequence). The ends were cut back, 5 bases at V and 4 bases at J, with 18 bases in the middle. CDR3 coding DNA: TGTGCCACCAGCCTAATACAGGGTTTCAATAATCAGCCCCAGCATTTT. The encoded protein is CATSLIQGFNNQPQHF.

V usage is TRBV20-1 and J usage is TRBJ2-7; D gene uncertain. V dropped 2 bases and J dropped 2 bases, with 13 bases sitting between them. Germline V CDR1 and CDR2: DFQATT, SNEGSKA (reference sequence). The CDR3 is 14 residues long. CDR3 DNA: TGCAGTGCTAGACCCGGACGGTCGACCTACGAGCAGTACTTC. Translating gives CSARPGRSTYEQYF.

This chain uses TRBV7-8 with TRBJ1-4; TRBD1 is a possible D gene (6 bases). Germline CDR1 and CDR2: SGHVS and FQNEAQ. The CDR3 loop spans 14 amino acids. The V and J ends lost 5 bases and 7 bases respectively, with 14 bases between them. In nucleotides, the CDR3 is TGTGCCAGCAGCCTAGGGACAAAGGCTGAAAAACTGTTTTTT. It specifies CASSLGTKAEKLFF.

The V and J genes are TRBV25-1 and TRBJ2-7, with D tentatively TRBD1 (5 bases). The V end lost 5 bases, the J end lost 5 bases, and 16 bases lay between the germline ends. The CDR3 covers 14 residues. Germline-derived CDR1 and CDR2 are MGHDK and SYGVNS. The CDR3 loop reads CASSPPQGRDEQYF. As DNA, the CDR3 is TGTGCCAGCAGTCCCCCTCAGGGTCGGGACGAGCAGTACTTC.

This clonotype came up a few times. The CDR3 nucleotides read TGTGCCAGCAGCGTAGTGGGAAGGGTAAGCGACGAGCAGTACTTC. It yields the protein CASSVVGRVSDEQYF. V gene TRBV9 combines with J gene TRBJ2-7; D remains unclear. Germline V gives CDR1 SGDLS, CDR2 YYNGEE. The germline V and J ends were trimmed by 0 bases and 5 bases, with 15 bases remaining between them. This CDR3 comprises 15 residues.

This clonotype was counted a few times. This chain links TRBV12-3 or TRBV12-4 with TRBJ2-2; 12 bases line up with TRBD2. Unmatched junction bases numbered 7, after V lost 11 bases and J lost 3 bases. The CDR3 runs 15 residues. The CDR3 bases are TGTGCCGCGACTAGCGGGAGCTCGTACACCGGGGAGCTGTTTTTT. Encoded protein: CAATSGSSYTGELFF.

V usage is TRBV6-5 and J usage is TRBJ2-7, with D unresolved. Trimming cost V 8 bases and J 2 bases, with 13 bases left between them. The CDR3 has 13 residues. Germline lookup yields CDR1 MNHEY and CDR2 SVGAGI. CDR3 nucleotides: TGTGCCAGCTCCCCGGCCAGCCCCTACGAGCAGTACTTC. This translates into CASSPASPYEQYF.

This clonotype was seen a few times. The chain carries TRBV10-3 and TRBJ2-7, with 7 bases matching TRBD1. Germline trimming cut 1 base from V and 4 bases from J; bases unmatched to any gene: 7. Germline V gene lookup returns CDR1 ENHRY and CDR2 SYGVKD. The CDR3 runs to 15 residues. CDR3 DNA: TGTGCCATCAGTGAGTGGAGAGACAGGGTGTACGAGCAGTACTTC. Protein product: CAISEWRDRVYEQYF.

Many counts were recorded for this clonotype. V is TRBV27 and J is TRBJ2-4, with D maybe TRBD1 (6 bases). The CDR3 has 14 residues. The V end was cut by 6 bases, the J end by 3 bases, with 12 bases between. Looked up from germline, CDR1 is MNHEY and CDR2 is SMNVEV (reference sequence). The CDR3 DNA reads TGTGCCAGCAGCTCAGGGGATCTCAAAAACATTCAGTACTTC. Encoded protein: CASSSGDLKNIQYF.

The chain has TRBV6-5 and TRBJ2-3; D perhaps matches TRBD2 (5 bases). The CDR3 is 15 amino acids. V dropped 6 bases and J dropped 3 bases, with 16 bases sitting between them. The germline V gene has CDR1 MNHEY and CDR2 SVGAGI. In DNA form, the CDR3 reads TGTGCCAGCAGCCCCATCCGGGATAGAACAGATACGCAGTATTTT. This sequence encodes CASSPIRDRTDTQYF.

The chain recombines TRBV6-2 or TRBV6-3 with TRBJ2-7, with D possibly being TRBD2 (6 bases). Trimming removed 5 bases from V and 5 bases from J, with 19 bases in between. The length of the CDR3 is 15 residues. Per the germline V gene, CDR1 is MNHEY and CDR2 is SVGEGT. The CDR3 loop is CASSTTRPRDDEQYF. The CDR3 coding sequence is TGTGCCAGCAGTACGACTAGACCTCGGGATGACGAGCAGTACTTC.

The chain combines TRBV12-3 or TRBV12-4 with TRBJ2-7, with D perhaps matching TRBD1 (6 bases). Deletions cut 1 base from V and 5 bases from J, with 21 bases between. The CDR3 totals 17 residues. The CDR3 region is CASSLGSIGQFFNEQYF. Here the CDR3 DNA reads TGTGCCAGCAGTTTAGGCTCAATTGGACAGTTCTTCAACGAGCAGTACTTC.

This clonotype was recorded once. V is TRBV3-1 and J is TRBJ2-1; 10 nucleotides line up with TRBD2. V shed 4 bases, J shed 2 bases, and the junction held 8 bases outside the gene matches. The CDR3 totals 17 residues. Germline CDR1 is LGHDT and CDR2 is YNNKEL (reference sequence). The CDR3 DNA is TGTGCCAGCAGCCTTACGTTAAGCGGGAGGGCCTACAATGAGCAGTTCTTC. This translates into CASSLTLSGRAYNEQFF.

The V gene is TRBV20-1, the J gene TRBJ2-7; perhaps TRBD2 as D (6 bases). The CDR3 is 13 amino acids. Germline V gene lookup returns CDR1 DFQATT and CDR2 SNEGSKA (reference sequence). CDR3 amino acids: CRPDVGAGNEQYF. In DNA form, the CDR3 reads TGCCGCCCCGACGTGGGAGCGGGCAATGAGCAGTACTTC.

Only a few counts were recorded for this clonotype. The chain has TRBV11-3 and TRBJ2-7; 8 bases match TRBD1. The CDR3 runs 12 residues. CDR1 SGHNT and CDR2 YENEEA come from the germline V gene. V gave up 4 bases and J gave up 7 bases; unmatched junction bases: 3. CDR3 DNA: TGTGCCAGCAGCTCACAGGGGGGTGAGCAGTACTTC. Amino acids: CASSSQGGEQYF.

This rearrangement joins TRBV11-1 to TRBJ2-5; D gene uncertain. This CDR3 has 14 amino acids. Trimming removed 5 bases from V and 4 bases from J, with 14 bases in between. In germline, CDR1 is SGHAT, CDR2 FQDESV (reference sequence). The CDR3 sequence is CASSRWGRRETQYF. CDR3 nucleotides: TGTGCCAGCAGCCGGTGGGGTAGAAGAGAGACCCAGTACTTC.

The chain is built from TRBV27 and TRBJ2-3, with D tentatively TRBD1 (5 bases). The CDR3 runs 15 residues. The V gene lost 6 bases and the J gene lost 4 bases, with 17 bases spanning the gap. In germline, CDR1 is MNHEY, CDR2 SMNVEV (reference sequence). This chain's CDR3 is CASSPRRGLADTQYF. The CDR3 bases are TGTGCCAGCAGCCCCCGTAGGGGCCTTGCAGATACGCAGTATTTT.

This clonotype has a handful of counts. J is TRBJ2-7 and V is TRBV15; D ambiguous. CDR3 size: 13 residues. Germline CDR1 LNHNV, CDR2 YYDKDF (reference sequence). The ends were cut back, 0 bases at V and 3 bases at J, with 6 bases in the middle. Written as DNA, the CDR3 is TGTGCCACCAGCAGAGACCTCCACTACGAGCAGTACTTC. It specifies CATSRDLHYEQYF.